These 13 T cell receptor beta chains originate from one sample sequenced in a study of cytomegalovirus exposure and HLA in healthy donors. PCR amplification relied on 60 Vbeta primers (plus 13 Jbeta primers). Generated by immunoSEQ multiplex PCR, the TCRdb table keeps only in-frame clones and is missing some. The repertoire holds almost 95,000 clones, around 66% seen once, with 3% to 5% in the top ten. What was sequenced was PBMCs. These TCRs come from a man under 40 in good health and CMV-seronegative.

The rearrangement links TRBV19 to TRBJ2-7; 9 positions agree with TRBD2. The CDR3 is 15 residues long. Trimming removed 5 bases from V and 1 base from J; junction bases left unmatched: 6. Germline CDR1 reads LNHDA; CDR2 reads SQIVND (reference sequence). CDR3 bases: TGTGCCAGTAGTGTGGGACTAGCTGTTTCCTACGAGCAGTACTTC. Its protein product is CASSVGLAVSYEQYF.

CDR3 sequence reads: CASNVGGSYNEQFF. In DNA form, the CDR3 reads TGTGCCAGTAACGTCGGAGGGTCCTACAATGAGCAGTTCTTC. The rearrangement uses TRBV19 and TRBJ2-1; TRBD2 might be the D (6 bases). This CDR3 spans 14 amino acids. Germline lookup yields CDR1 LNHDA and CDR2 SQIVND (reference sequence). Trimming took 7 bases from V and 1 from J, leaving 11 bases between them.

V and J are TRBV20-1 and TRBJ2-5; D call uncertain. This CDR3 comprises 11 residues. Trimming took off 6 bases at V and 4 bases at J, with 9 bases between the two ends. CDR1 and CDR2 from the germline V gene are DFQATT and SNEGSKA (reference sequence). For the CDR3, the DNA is TGCAGTGCCCCGATACTAGAGACCCAGTACTTC. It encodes CSAPILETQYF.

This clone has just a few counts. CDR3 DNA sequence: TGTGCCAGCAGTGAACCGAGAAACAATGAGCAGTTCTTC. Translation gives CASSEPRNNEQFF. The chain employs TRBV6-1 and TRBJ2-1, with no clear D. This CDR3 contains 13 residues. Germline values: CDR1 MNHNS, CDR2 SASEGT. V was clipped by 2 bases and J by 5 bases, with 7 bases between them.

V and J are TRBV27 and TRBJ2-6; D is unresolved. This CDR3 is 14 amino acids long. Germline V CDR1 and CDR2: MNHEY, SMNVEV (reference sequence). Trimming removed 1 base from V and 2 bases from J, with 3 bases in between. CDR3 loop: CASSLWPGANVLTF. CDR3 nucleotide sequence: TGTGCCAGCAGTTTATGGCCTGGGGCCAACGTCCTGACTTTC.

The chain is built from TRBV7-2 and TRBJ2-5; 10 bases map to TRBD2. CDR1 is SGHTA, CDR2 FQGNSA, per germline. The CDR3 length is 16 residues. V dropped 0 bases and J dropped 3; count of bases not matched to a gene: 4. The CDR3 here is CASSLAPSGGEETQYF. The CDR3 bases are TGTGCCAGCAGCTTAGCGCCTAGCGGGGGAGAAGAGACCCAGTACTTC.

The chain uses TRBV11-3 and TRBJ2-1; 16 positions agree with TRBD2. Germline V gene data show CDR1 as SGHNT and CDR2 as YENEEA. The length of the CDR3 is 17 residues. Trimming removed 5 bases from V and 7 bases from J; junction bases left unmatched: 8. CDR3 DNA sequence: TGTGCCAGCAGCGATGCGGGACTAGCGGGGGGGGGAAATGAGCAGTTCTTC. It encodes CASSDAGLAGGGNEQFF.

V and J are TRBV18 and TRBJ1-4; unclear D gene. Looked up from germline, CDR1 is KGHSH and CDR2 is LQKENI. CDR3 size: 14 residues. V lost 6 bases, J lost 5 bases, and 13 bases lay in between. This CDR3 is CASSLGNQNEKLFF. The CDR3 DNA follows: TGTGCCAGCTCTCTCGGGAATCAAAATGAAAAACTGTTTTTT.

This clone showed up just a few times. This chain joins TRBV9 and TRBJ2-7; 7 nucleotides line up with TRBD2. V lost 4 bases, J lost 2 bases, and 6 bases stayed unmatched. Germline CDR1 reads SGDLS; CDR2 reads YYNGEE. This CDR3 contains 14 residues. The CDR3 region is CASSPRLATYEQYF. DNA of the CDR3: TGTGCCAGCAGCCCAAGACTAGCTACCTACGAGCAGTACTTC.

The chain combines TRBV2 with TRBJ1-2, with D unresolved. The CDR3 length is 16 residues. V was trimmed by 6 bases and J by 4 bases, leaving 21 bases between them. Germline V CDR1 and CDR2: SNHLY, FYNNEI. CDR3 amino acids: CASSNRPGLGLYGYTF. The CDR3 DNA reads TGTGCCAGCAGCAACAGACCAGGACTGGGCCTCTATGGCTACACCTTC.

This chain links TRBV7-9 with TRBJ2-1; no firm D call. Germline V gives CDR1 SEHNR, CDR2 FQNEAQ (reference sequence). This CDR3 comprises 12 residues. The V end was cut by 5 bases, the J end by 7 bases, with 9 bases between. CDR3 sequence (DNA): TGTGCCAGCAGCCCCTACTTAAATGAGCAGTTCTTC. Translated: CASSPYLNEQFF.

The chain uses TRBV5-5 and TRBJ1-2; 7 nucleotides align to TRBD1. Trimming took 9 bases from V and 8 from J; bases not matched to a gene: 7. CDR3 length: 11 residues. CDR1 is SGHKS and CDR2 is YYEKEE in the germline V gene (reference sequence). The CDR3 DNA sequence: TGTGCCAACCGGACAGGAGGAGGCTACACCTTC. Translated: CANRTGGGYTF.

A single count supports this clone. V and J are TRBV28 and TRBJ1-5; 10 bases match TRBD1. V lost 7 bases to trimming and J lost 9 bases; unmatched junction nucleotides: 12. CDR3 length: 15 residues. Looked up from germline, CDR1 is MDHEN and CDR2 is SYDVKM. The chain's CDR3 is CASTRRTGGLRPQHF. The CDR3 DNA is TGTGCCAGCACCCGTCGGACAGGGGGACTGAGGCCCCAGCATTTT.